Following are 10 T cell receptor beta chains from one sample sequenced in a study of shared clonotypes between healthy human individuals. Libraries were prepared by immunoSEQ multiplex PCR; TCRdb keeps only in-frame clonotypes and omits some of them. The data hold about 2.3 million clones, with less than 95% observed a single time. The sequenced sample consisted of naive CD4+ T cells from PBMCs. Subset meaning: CD45RA+ positively selected. These receptors originate from a man aged 18 to 30 in good health. Some clones in this sample may be carry-over from other donors' samples.

The DNA for the CDR3 is TGTGCCAGCAGCATGGGGCAGGCTGGCTCCTACAATGAGCAGTTCTTC. It yields the protein CASSMGQAGSYNEQFF. The genes are TRBV4-2 and TRBJ2-1; a weak D match, TRBD1 (5 bases). Germline V gives CDR1 LGHNA, CDR2 YNFKEQ. The CDR3 totals 16 residues. V gave up 5 bases and J gave up 0 bases, with 14 bases separating them.

This clone was counted once. The chain combines TRBV4-1 with TRBJ2-7, with 8 bases that match TRBD1. Trimming took 2 bases from V and 4 from J; bases not matched to a gene: 16. CDR1 and CDR2 (germline): MGHRA, YSYEKL. The CDR3 consists of 18 residues. The CDR3 here is CASSQLIFRRDRPYEQYF. CDR3 DNA sequence: TGCGCCAGCAGCCAACTCATCTTTCGCCGGGACAGGCCGTACGAGCAGTACTTC.

The chain recombines TRBV6-1 with TRBJ1-2; D gene unclear. Trimming took off 5 bases at V and 4 bases at J, with 11 bases between the two ends. This CDR3 is built from 13 residues. In germline, CDR1 is MNHNS, CDR2 SASEGT. CDR3 DNA: TGTGCCAGCAGTTTATCTGGAGGCTATGGCTACACCTTC. Residues: CASSLSGGYGYTF.

This clone was counted only a few times. The V and J genes are TRBV5-6 and TRBJ1-5; no clear D gene. CDR3 length: 12 residues. The germline V and J ends were trimmed by 6 bases and 4 bases, with 8 bases remaining between them. CDR1 SGHDT and CDR2 YYEEEE come from the germline V gene. The CDR3 DNA sequence: TGTGCCAGCACCGCGTCTAATCAGCCCCAGCATTTT. This gives the protein CASTASNQPQHF.

Concerning this clone itself: This CDR3 is also generated by other DNA sequences in the sample. The chain links TRBV2 to TRBJ1-1; TRBD1 might be the D (6 bases). The CDR3 covers 13 residues. V was cut by 8 bases and J by 1 base, with 11 bases left in between. From germline, CDR1 is SNHLY and CDR2 FYNNEI. CDR3 sequence reads: CASGGQKNTEAFF. In DNA form, the CDR3 reads TGTGCCAGCGGGGGACAAAAGAACACTGAAGCTTTCTTT.

This clone appeared a few times. The genes are TRBV29-1 and TRBJ1-4, with D unresolved. This CDR3 spans 13 amino acids. The V and J ends lost 5 bases and 3 bases respectively, with 10 bases between them. Germline V gene lookup returns CDR1 SQVTM and CDR2 ANQGSEA. This CDR3 is CSVRGWPNEKLFF. CDR3 in DNA: TGCAGCGTTCGTGGGTGGCCTAATGAAAAACTGTTTTTT.

This clone is a singleton in its sample. V is TRBV7-9 and J is TRBJ2-5; D is unclear. This CDR3 is built from 13 residues. Deletions cut 5 bases from V and 5 bases from J, with 12 bases between. Germline V lookup: CDR1 SEHNR, CDR2 FQNEAQ (reference sequence). DNA for the CDR3: TGTGCCAGCAGCCCAGATGGTGTGGAGACCCAGTACTTC. Its translation: CASSPDGVETQYF. Filled out from reference TRBV7-9 and TRBJ2-5, the complete variable domain reads DTGVSQNPRHKITKRGQNVTFRCDPISEHNRLYWYRQTLGQGPEFLTYFQNEAQLEKSRLLSDRFSAERPKGSFSTLEIQRTEQGDSAMYLCASSPDGVETQYFGPGTRLLVL.

The V gene is TRBV6-1, the J gene TRBJ2-1, with D tentatively TRBD1 (5 bases). CDR3 length: 12 amino acids. In germline, CDR1 is MNHNS, CDR2 SASEGT. The germline V and J ends were trimmed by 4 bases and 6 bases, with 7 bases remaining between them. CDR3 in amino acids: CASSAQGNEQFF. The CDR3 nucleotides read TGTGCCAGCAGTGCCCAGGGCAATGAGCAGTTCTTC.

The chain links TRBV15 to TRBJ2-1; either TRBD1 or TRBD2 may fit D (5 bases each). Per the germline V gene, CDR1 is LNHNV and CDR2 is YYDKDF (reference sequence). Deletions cut 1 base from V and 8 bases from J, with 15 bases between. The CDR3 is 15 amino acids. The CDR3 DNA is TGTGCCACCAGCAGAGGGGACCGCCGGGCGGATGAGCAGTTCTTC. It translates to CATSRGDRRADEQFF.

This rearrangement joins TRBV20-1 to TRBJ1-1; D possibly corresponds to TRBD1 (5 bases). V lost 6 bases to trimming and J lost 7 bases, with 9 bases between them. The CDR3 extends over 10 amino acids. Per the germline V gene, CDR1 is DFQATT and CDR2 is SNEGSKA (reference sequence). The CDR3 protein is CSAGAVEAFF. As DNA, the CDR3 is TGCAGTGCCGGGGCGGTTGAAGCTTTCTTT.